This TCR beta chain was identified during a study of cytomegalovirus exposure and HLA in healthy donors. Study overall: Among the 400 or so donors who were genotyped, about 84% fell in the genetic ancestry cluster that is associated with self-reported Caucasian donors. Findings and limits, study-wide: Upon later analysis, HLA-associated TCR beta chains proved more clonally expanded than other, equally common chains. For most TCR beta V segments, an earlier analysis put the productive rate at about 90% or about 30% of the time. A highly shared variant cluster was judged a likely technical artifact.

Concerning this clone: Antigen: not known.

Researchers ran the PCR with 60 Vbeta and 13 Jbeta primers. Profiling relied on immunoSEQ multiplex PCR, and the TCRdb table lists in-frame clones only, not all of them. The sample contains around 210,000 clones, around 75% of which appear only once. The CDR3 is 14 amino acids. The V and J ends lost 4 bases and 5 bases respectively, with 9 bases between them. In germline, CDR1 is SGHTA, CDR2 FQGNSA. The receptor was isolated from a male donor in good health and CMV-seropositive. The chain carries TRBV7-2 and TRBJ1-6; D is unclear. The material sequenced was PBMCs. The chain's CDR3 is CASSSRRDNSPLHF. In DNA form, the CDR3 reads TGTGCCAGCAGCTCCAGACGGGATAATTCACCCCTCCACTTT.